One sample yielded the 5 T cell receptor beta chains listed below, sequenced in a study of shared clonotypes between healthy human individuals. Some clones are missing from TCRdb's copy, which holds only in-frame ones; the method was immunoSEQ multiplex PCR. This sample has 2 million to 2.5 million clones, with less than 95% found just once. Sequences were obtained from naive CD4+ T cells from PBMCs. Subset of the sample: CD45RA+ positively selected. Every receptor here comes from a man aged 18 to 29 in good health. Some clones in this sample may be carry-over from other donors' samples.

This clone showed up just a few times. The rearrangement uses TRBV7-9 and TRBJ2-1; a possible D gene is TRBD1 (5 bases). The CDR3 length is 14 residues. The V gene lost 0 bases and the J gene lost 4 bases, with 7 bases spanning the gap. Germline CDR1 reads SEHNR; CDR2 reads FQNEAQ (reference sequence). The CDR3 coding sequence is TGTGCCAGCAGCTTAGCTTCAGGGTACAATGAGCAGTTCTTC. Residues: CASSLASGYNEQFF.

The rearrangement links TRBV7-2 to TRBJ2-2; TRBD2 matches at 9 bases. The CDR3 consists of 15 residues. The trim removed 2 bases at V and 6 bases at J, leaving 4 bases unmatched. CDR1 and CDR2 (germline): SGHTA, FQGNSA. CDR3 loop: CASSLRTSVPGELFF. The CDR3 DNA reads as TGTGCCAGCAGCTTAAGGACTAGCGTGCCCGGGGAGCTGTTTTTT.

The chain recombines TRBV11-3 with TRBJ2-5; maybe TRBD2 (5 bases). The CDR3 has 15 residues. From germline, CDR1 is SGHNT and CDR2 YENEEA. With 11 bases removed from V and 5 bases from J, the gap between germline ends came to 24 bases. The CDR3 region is CARALSGAGGETQYF. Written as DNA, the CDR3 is TGTGCCCGAGCCCTGAGCGGCGCCGGTGGGGAGACCCAGTACTTC.

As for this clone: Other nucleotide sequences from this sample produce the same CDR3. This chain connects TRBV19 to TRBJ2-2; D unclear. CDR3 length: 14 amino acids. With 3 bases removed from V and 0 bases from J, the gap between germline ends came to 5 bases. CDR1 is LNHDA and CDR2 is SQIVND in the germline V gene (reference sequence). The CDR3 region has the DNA TGTGCCAGTAGTATCTGGGCGAACACCGGGGAGCTGTTTTTT. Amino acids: CASSIWANTGELFF.

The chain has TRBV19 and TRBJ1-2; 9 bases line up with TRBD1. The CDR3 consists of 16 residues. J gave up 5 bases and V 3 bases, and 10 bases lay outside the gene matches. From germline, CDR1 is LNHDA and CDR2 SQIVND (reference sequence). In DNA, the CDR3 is TGTGCCAGTAGTATTCGGACAGGGGTGTCTTCTTATGGCTACACCTTC. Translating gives CASSIRTGVSSYGYTF.